There are a few counts of the clone carrying this T cell receptor (beta chain). Its target is unknown. Described time point: persistent/refractory GD, antithyroid drugs over 5 years with positive TRAb. From PBMCs, RNA was extracted and then used to make the TCR library. With EDTA tubes as the receptacles, approximately 8.2 milliliters of peripheral blood were drawn. Germline lookup yields CDR1 SGHTA and CDR2 FQGNSA. The length of the CDR3 is 16 residues. The V and J ends lost 7 bases and 4 bases respectively, with 22 bases between them. Arm-PCR of CDR3 regions and iRepertoire HTBI primers were the basis on which TCR beta libraries were built. Original data processing: Identified across the samples were 50 to 70 TRBV segments and approximately 14 TRBJ segments. In TCRdb, the multiplex PCR reads were re-called with MiXCR into one record per CDR3 protein. TCRdb's processing, not the study's, gives the V and J calls here. The repertoire consists of around 400,000 distinct CDR3 sequences, with roughly 24% occurring once and the leading ten covering 25% to 35%.

The sample is drawn from a study of regulatory T cells in long-lasting Graves disease. Findings of the study overall: When disease was persistent, TRBV28, TRBJ1-2 and TRBJ2-5 were the favored segments.

This receptor was taken from a woman in her 40s with Graves disease. The material was peripheral blood mononuclear cells (PBMCs), obtained when the disease was refractory, from a patient treated with antithyroid drugs. The genes are TRBV7-2 and TRBJ1-2, with D possibly matching TRBD1 (6 bases). The DNA of the CDR3 is TGTGCCAGCACCGCCCTAGGGGGGGGCGGCGGCTATGGCTACACCTTC. Amino acids: CASTALGGGGGYGYTF. The whole variable domain, filled in from reference TRBV7-2 and TRBJ1-2, reads GAGVSQSPSNKVTEKGKDVELRCDPISGHTALYWYRQSLGQGLEFLIYFQGNSAPDKSGLPSDRFSAERTGGSVSTLTIQRTQQEDSAVYLCASTALGGGGGYGYTFGSGTRLTVV.